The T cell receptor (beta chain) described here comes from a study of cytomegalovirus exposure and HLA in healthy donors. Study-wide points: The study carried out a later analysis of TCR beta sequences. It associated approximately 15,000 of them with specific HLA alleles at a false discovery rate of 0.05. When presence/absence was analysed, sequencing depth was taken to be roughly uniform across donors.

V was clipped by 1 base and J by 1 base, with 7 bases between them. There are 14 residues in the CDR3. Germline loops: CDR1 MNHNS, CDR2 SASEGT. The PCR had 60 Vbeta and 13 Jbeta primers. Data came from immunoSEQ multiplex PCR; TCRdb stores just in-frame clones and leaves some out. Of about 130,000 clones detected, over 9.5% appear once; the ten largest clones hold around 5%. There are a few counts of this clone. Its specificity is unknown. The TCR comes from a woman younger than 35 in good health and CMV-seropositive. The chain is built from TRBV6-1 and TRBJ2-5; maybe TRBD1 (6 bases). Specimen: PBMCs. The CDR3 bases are TGTGCCAGCAGTGAAGGGACAGTCCAAGAGACCCAGTACTTC. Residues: CASSEGTVQETQYF.